The present entry profiles one T cell receptor beta chain with its context. In the source study's methods: Quantification of nucleated cells was approximated via reference gene primer amplification. Repertoires were generated with immunoSEQ multiplex PCR, while TCRdb's copy carries only in-frame clones and drops some. That table furnishes V, J and clone size, whereas the DNA furnished D and trimming. This sample yields fewer than 120,000 clones, of which approximately 82% are seen a single time; about 4.1% belongs to the top ten. This specimen comes from a study of blood T cell repertoires in COVID-19. Study at large: Sites across the United States, Italy and Spain contributed samples from acute and convalescent COVID-19. Sample material is recorded as cDNA or gDNA derived from T cells, B-cell-depleted T cells, or PBMCs.

In germline, CDR1 is MDHEN, CDR2 SYDVKM. The CDR3 spans 14 residues. Trimming took 2 bases from V and 12 from J; bases not matched to a gene: 6. The TCR sequence derives from a woman of 80 years or more with acute or convalescent COVID-19. The V call is TRBV28, the J call TRBJ1-5, with 11 bases lining up with TRBD1. The sequencing sample was made of peripheral blood. CDR3 coding DNA: TGTGCCAGCAGTTTAGGGACAGGGGGAACCTTCCAGCATTTT. Protein product: CASSLGTGGTFQHF. Combining the CDR3 with reference TRBV28 and TRBJ1-5 gives the whole variable domain DVKVTQSSRYLVKRTGEKVFLECVQDMDHENMFWYRQDPGLGLRLIYFSYDVKMKEKGDIPEGYSVSREKKERFSLILESASTNQTSMYLCASSLGTGGTFQHFGDGTRLSIL.